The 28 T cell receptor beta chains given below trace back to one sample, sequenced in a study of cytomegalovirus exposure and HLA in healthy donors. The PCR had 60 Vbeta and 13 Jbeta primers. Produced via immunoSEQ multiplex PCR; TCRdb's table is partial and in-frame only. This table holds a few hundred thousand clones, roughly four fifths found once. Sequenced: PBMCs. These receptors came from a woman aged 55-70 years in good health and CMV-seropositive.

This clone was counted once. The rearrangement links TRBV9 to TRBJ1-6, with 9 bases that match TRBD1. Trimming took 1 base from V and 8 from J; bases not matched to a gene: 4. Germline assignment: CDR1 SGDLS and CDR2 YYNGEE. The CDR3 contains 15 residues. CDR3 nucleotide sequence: TGTGCCAGCAGCGTAACGACAGGGGGTGATTCACCCCTCCACTTT. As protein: CASSVTTGGDSPLHF.

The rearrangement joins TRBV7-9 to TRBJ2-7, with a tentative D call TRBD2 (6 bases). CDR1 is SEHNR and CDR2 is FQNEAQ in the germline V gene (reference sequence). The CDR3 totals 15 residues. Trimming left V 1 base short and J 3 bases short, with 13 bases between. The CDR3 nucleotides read TGTGCCAGCAGCTTAGGTCACGGAGGGGTCTACGAGCAGTACTTC. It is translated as CASSLGHGGVYEQYF.

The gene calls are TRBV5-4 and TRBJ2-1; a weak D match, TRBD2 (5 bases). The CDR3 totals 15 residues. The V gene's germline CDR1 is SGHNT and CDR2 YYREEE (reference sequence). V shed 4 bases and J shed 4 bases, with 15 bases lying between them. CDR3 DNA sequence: TGTGCCAGCAGCCTGCCGGGAATTAGTTACAATGAGCAGTTCTTC. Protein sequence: CASSLPGISYNEQFF.

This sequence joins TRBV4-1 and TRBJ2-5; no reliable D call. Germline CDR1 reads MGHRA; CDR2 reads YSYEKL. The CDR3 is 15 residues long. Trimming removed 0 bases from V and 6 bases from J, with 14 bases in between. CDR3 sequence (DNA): TGCGCCAGCAGCCAAGATCGAGGTATCTCGAAGACCCAGTACTTC. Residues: CASSQDRGISKTQYF.

CDR3 DNA: TGTGCCAGCAGTGAAGCGCTACAGGCGGTCACTGAAGCTTTCTTT. The encoded protein is CASSEALQAVTEAFF. The chain joins TRBV2 to TRBJ1-1, with D possibly TRBD1 on 5 matching bases. In germline, CDR1 is SNHLY, CDR2 FYNNEI. Trimming took off 0 bases at V and 4 bases at J, with 12 bases between the two ends. The CDR3 has 15 residues.

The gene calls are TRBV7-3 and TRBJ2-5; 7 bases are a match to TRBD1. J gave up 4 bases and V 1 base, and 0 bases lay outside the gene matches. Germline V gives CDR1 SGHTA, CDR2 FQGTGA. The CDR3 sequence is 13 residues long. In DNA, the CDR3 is TGTGCCAGCAGCTTAAACAGGGGAGAGACCCAGTACTTC. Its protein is CASSLNRGETQYF.

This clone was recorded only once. The CDR3 sequence: CASSPRAFNEQYF. In nucleotides, the CDR3 is TGTGCCAGCTCACCCCGCGCCTTCAACGAGCAGTACTTC. The chain employs TRBV18 and TRBJ2-7; D ambiguous. V gave up 3 bases and J gave up 5 bases, with 11 bases separating them. The CDR3 is 13 residues long. Germline V gives CDR1 KGHSH, CDR2 LQKENI. Complete variable domain (other parts from reference TRBV18 and TRBJ2-7): NAGVMQNPRHLVRRRGQEARLRCSPMKGHSHVYWYRQLPEEGLKFMVYLQKENIIDESGMPKERFSAEFPKEGPSILRIQQVVRGDSAAYFCASSPRAFNEQYFGPGTRLTVT.

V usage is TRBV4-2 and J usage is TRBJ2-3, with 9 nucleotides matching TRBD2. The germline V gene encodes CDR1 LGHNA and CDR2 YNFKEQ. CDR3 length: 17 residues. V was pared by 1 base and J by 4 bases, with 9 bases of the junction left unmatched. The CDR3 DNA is TGTGCCAGCAGCCAAGGATCAGTAGCGGGAGTGGCAGATACGCAGTATTTT. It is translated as CASSQGSVAGVADTQYF.

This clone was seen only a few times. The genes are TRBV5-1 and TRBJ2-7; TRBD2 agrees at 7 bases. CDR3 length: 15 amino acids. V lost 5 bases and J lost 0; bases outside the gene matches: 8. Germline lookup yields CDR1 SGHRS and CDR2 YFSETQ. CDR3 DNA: TGCGCCAGCAGAACGATCCCTAGCGGCTCCTACGAGCAGTACTTC. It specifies CASRTIPSGSYEQYF.

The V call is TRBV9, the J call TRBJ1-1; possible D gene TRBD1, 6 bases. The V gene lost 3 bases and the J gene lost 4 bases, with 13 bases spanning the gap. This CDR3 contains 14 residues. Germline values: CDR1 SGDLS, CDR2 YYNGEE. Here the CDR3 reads CASSADSRTTEAFF. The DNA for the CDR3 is TGTGCCAGCAGCGCGGACAGTCGGACCACTGAAGCTTTCTTT. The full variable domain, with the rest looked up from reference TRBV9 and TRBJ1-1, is DSGVTQTPKHLITATGQRVTLRCSPRSGDLSVYWYQQSLDQGLQFLIQYYNGEERAKGNILERFSAQQFPDLHSELNLSSLELGDSALYFCASSADSRTTEAFFGQGTRLTVV.

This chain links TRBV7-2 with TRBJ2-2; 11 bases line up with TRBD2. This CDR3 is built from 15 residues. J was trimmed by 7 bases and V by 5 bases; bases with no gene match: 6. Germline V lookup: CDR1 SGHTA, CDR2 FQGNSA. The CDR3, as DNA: TGTGCCAGCAGCAAACTAGCGGGAGTAAACGGGGAGCTGTTTTTT. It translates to CASSKLAGVNGELFF.

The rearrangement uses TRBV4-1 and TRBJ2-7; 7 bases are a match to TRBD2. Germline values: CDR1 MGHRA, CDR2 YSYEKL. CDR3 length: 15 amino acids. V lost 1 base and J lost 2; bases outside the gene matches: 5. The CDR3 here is CASSQASGTTYEQYF. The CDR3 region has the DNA TGCGCCAGCAGCCAAGCTAGCGGCACTACCTACGAGCAGTACTTC.

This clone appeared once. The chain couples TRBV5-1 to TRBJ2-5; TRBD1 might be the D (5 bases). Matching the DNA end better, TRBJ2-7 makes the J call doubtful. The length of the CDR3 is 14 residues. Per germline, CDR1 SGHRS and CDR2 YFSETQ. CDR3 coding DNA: TGCGCCAGCAGCTTGGAAGGCTCCAGGGCCGAGCAGTACTTC. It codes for CASSLEGSRAEQYF.

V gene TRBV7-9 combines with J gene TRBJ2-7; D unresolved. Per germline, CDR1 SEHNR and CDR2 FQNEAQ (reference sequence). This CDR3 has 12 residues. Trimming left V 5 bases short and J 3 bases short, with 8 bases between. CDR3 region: CASSRNFYEQYF. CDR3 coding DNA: TGTGCCAGCAGCCGTAACTTCTACGAGCAGTACTTC.

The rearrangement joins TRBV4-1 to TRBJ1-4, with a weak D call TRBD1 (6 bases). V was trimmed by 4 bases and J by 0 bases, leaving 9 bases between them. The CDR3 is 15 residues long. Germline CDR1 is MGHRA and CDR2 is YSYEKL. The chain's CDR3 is CASSPRTATNEKLFF. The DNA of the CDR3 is TGCGCCAGCAGCCCCCGGACAGCAACTAATGAAAAACTGTTTTTT.

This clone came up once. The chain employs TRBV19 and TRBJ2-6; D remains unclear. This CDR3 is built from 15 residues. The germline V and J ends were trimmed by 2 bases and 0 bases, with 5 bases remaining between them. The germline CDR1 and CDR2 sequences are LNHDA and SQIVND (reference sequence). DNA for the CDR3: TGTGCCAGTAGTATATCCGGCTCTGGGGCCAACGTCCTGACTTTC. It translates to CASSISGSGANVLTF.

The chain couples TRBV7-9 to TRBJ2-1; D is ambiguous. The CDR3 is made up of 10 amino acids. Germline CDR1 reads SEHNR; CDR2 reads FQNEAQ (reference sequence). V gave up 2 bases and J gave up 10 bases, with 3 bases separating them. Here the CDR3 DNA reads TGTGCCAGCAGCTTACTAGAGCAGTTCTTC. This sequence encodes CASSLLEQFF. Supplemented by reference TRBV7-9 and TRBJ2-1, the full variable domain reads DTGVSQNPRHKITKRGQNVTFRCDPISEHNRLYWYRQTLGQGPEFLTYFQNEAQLEKSRLLSDRFSAERPKGSFSTLEIQRTEQGDSAMYLCASSLLEQFFGPGTRLTVL.

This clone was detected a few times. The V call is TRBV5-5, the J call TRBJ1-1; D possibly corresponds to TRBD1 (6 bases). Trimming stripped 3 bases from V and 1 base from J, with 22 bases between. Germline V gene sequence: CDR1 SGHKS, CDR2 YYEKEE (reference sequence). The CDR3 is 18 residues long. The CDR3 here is CASSSVWPLGTPNTEAFF. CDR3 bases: TGTGCCAGCAGCTCGGTTTGGCCTCTCGGGACACCGAACACTGAAGCTTTCTTT.

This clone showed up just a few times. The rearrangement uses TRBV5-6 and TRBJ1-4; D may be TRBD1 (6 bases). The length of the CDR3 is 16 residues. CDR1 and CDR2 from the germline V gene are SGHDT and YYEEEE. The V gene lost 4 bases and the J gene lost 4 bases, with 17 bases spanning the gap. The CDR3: CASSEYRATVNEKLFF. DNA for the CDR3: TGTGCCAGCAGCGAATACAGGGCCACGGTTAATGAAAAACTGTTTTTT.

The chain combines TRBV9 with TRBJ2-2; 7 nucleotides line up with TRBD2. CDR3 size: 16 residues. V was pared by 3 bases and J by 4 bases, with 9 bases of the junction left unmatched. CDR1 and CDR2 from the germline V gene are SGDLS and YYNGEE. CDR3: CASSDRDYLTTGELFF. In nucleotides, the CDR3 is TGTGCCAGCAGCGACCGGGACTACTTAACCACCGGGGAGCTGTTTTTT. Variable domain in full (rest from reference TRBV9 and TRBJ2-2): DSGVTQTPKHLITATGQRVTLRCSPRSGDLSVYWYQQSLDQGLQFLIQYYNGEERAKGNILERFSAQQFPDLHSELNLSSLELGDSALYFCASSDRDYLTTGELFFGEGSRLTVL.

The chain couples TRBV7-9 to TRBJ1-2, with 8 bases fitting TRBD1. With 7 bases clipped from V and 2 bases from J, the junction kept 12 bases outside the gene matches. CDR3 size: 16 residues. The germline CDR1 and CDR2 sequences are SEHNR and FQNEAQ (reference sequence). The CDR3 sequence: CASNLASGGGNYGYTF. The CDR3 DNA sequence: TGTGCCAGCAACTTGGCCTCAGGGGGCGGGAACTATGGCTACACCTTC.

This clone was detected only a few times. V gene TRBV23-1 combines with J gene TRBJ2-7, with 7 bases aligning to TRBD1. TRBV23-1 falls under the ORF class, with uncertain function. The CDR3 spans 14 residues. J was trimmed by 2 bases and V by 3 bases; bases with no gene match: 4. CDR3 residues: CASSQADRTYEQYF. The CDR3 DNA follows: TGCGCCAGCAGTCAGGCGGACAGGACCTACGAGCAGTACTTC.

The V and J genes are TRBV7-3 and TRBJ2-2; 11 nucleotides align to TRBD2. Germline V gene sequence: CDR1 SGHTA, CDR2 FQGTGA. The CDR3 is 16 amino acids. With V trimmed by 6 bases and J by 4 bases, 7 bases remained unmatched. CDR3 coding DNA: TGTGCCAGCAGACAAGTAGCGGGAGGGCGCACCGGGGAGCTGTTTTTT. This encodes CASRQVAGGRTGELFF.

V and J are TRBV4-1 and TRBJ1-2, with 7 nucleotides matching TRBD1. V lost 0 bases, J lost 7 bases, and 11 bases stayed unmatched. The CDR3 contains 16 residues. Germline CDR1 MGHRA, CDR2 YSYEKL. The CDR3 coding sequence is TGCGCCAGCAGCCAAGATCGGGGAGACAGGGCTTCTGGCTACACCTTC. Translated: CASSQDRGDRASGYTF.

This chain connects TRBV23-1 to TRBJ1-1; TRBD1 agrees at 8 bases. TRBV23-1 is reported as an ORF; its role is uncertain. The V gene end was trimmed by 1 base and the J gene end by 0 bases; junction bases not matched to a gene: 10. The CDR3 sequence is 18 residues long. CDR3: CASSQYPGTGSMNTEAFF. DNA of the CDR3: TGCGCCAGCAGTCAATATCCCGGGACAGGATCTATGAACACTGAAGCTTTCTTT.

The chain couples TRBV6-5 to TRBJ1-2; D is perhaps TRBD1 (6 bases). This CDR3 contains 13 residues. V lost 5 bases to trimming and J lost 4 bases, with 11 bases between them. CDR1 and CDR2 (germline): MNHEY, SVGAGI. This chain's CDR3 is CASSTGLGYGYTF. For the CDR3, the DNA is TGTGCCAGCAGTACAGGGTTGGGCTATGGCTACACCTTC.

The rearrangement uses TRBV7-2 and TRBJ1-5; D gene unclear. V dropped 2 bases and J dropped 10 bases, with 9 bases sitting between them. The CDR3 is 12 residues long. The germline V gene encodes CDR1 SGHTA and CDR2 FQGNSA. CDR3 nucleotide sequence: TGTGCCAGCAGCTTATTAAAGCGTCCCCAGCATTTT. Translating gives CASSLLKRPQHF.

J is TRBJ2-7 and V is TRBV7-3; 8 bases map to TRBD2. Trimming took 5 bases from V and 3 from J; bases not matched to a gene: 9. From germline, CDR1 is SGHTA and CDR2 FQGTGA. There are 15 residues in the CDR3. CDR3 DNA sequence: TGTGCCAGCAGCCCACGGGGGGGCCTTGGCTACGAGCAGTACTTC. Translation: CASSPRGGLGYEQYF.